This T cell receptor (beta chain) was sequenced during a study of cytomegalovirus exposure and HLA in healthy donors. The overall study: The study's early data release held some 85 million unique TCRs from HLA-typed donors. General observations from the study: Donor immune exposure was known only as CMV serostatus. HLA allele associations emerged for 15,000 to 20,000 TCR beta sequences in a later analysis, at 0.05 false discovery rate.

CDR3 length: 15 residues. After removal of 2 bases from V and 4 bases from J, the junction contained 7 bases not matched to a gene. Germline CDR1 GTSNPN, CDR2 SVGIG (reference sequence). Vbeta (60) and Jbeta (13) primers were used in the PCR. Authors' analysis steps: Among the unique TCR beta chains that a later analysis counted, about 81 million in all, around 11 million were shared. The method was immunoSEQ multiplex PCR; TCRdb's version includes in-frame clones alone and lacks a portion of them. V, J and clone size reflect that table, while D and trimming were determined from the DNA. The repertoire consists of 150,000 to 200,000 clones, with 80% to 85% occurring once and the leading ten covering around 1%. A word on this clone: Antigen unknown.

The genes are TRBV30 and TRBJ2-7; 11 nucleotides agree with TRBD1. Sequenced input: PBMCs. This sequence was found in a woman in her thirties or forties in good health and CMV-seronegative. Here the CDR3 DNA reads TGTGCCTGGAGTCAGGCCGGGACAGGGGGGTACGAGCAGTACTTC. It codes for CAWSQAGTGGYEQYF.